This T cell receptor (beta chain) was obtained from a study of blood T cell repertoires in COVID-19. Study-level background: Some COVID-19 samples were acute and others convalescent; all came from the United States, Italy and Spain. The cDNA or gDNA used as material had been derived from T cells, B-cell-depleted T cells, or PBMCs.

Original methodology: Using reference gene primer amplification, nucleated cell counts were estimated. Libraries were prepared by immunoSEQ multiplex PCR; TCRdb keeps only in-frame clonotypes and omits some of them. Clonal size and the V and J genes are those of that table, whereas D and trimming came from the DNA. Of some 110,000 clones listed, 80% to 85% are singletons. V was pared by 5 bases and J by 7 bases, with 9 bases of the junction left unmatched. Germline assignment: CDR1 SGHTA and CDR2 FQGTGA. This CDR3 has 15 amino acids. The TCR was taken from a woman between 70 and 85 years old with acute or convalescent COVID-19. Sequencing used peripheral blood. This chain links TRBV7-3 with TRBJ2-5; 11 bases are a match to TRBD2. The CDR3 reads CASSPRVAGGGTQYF. The CDR3 DNA reads TGTGCCAGCAGCCCCCGGGTAGCGGGAGGGGGGACCCAGTACTTC.